Presented here are 29 T cell receptor beta chains from one specimen sequenced in a study of regulatory T cells in long-lasting Graves disease. With iRepertoire HTBI primers and Arm-PCR of CDR3 regions, TCR beta libraries were built. TCRdb reprocessed the multiplex PCR reads with MiXCR, giving one entry per CDR3 protein. The sample records roughly 350,000 distinct CDR3 sequences, over 15% being singletons. Time point specified: newly diagnosed GD, antithyroid drugs for less than 3 months. RNA extracted from PBMCs served as the sequencing template. These same data were also listed under a study on T cells in Graves' hyperthyroidism and ophthalmopathy.

Sequenced material: peripheral blood mononuclear cells (PBMCs), taken at new diagnosis, from a patient treated with antithyroid drugs. These receptors all come from a man aged 40-55 years with Graves disease.

This clonotype has at least ten counts. The chain is built from TRBV20-1 and TRBJ1-1; 7 bases agree with TRBD1. Germline CDR1 reads DFQATT; CDR2 reads SNEGSKA (reference sequence). The V segment lost 0 bases and the J segment 4 bases; nucleotides outside the gene matches: 5. The CDR3 consists of 14 residues. CDR3 region: CSARDLTGTTEAFF. DNA of the CDR3: TGCAGTGCTAGAGATTTGACAGGGACCACTGAAGCTTTCTTT.

This clonotype appeared many times. V gene TRBV28 combines with J gene TRBJ2-2; the match to TRBD2 covers 11 bases. Trimming cost V 8 bases and J 1 base; bases outside gene matches: 12. Germline lookup yields CDR1 MDHEN and CDR2 SYDVKM. The CDR3 totals 18 residues. CDR3 region: CASAGLAGGLGNTGELFF. Written as DNA, the CDR3 is TGTGCCAGCGCTGGACTAGCGGGTGGATTAGGGAACACCGGGGAGCTGTTTTTT.

Many counts were recorded for this clonotype. The chain links TRBV18 to TRBJ2-3, with 10 positions matching TRBD1. The CDR3 totals 16 residues. CDR1 and CDR2 (germline): KGHSH, LQKENI. After removal of 0 bases from V and 3 bases from J, the junction contained 3 bases not matched to a gene. CDR3 region: CASSPPRDRGTDTQYF. The CDR3 DNA reads as TGTGCCAGCTCACCACCCCGGGACAGGGGTACAGATACGCAGTATTTT. The whole variable domain, remainder taken from reference TRBV18 and TRBJ2-3, is NAGVMQNPRHLVRRRGQEARLRCSPMKGHSHVYWYRQLPEEGLKFMVYLQKENIIDESGMPKERFSAEFPKEGPSILRIQQVVRGDSAAYFCASSPPRDRGTDTQYFGPGTRLTVL.

This sequence joins TRBV4-1 and TRBJ2-5; D gene uncertain. The V gene lost 0 bases and the J gene lost 1 base, with 3 bases spanning the gap. Germline V gives CDR1 MGHRA, CDR2 YSYEKL. This CDR3 region has 13 residues. Written as DNA, the CDR3 is TGCGCCAGCAGCCAAGAGGGCCAAGAGACCCAGTACTTC. The encoded protein is CASSQEGQETQYF.

This clonotype was recorded many times. This rearrangement joins TRBV7-2 to TRBJ2-7; 7 nucleotides agree with TRBD1. The CDR3 has 15 residues. V lost 1 base to trimming and J lost 0 bases; unmatched junction nucleotides: 3. Germline CDR1 reads SGHTA; CDR2 reads FQGNSA. CDR3 protein: CASSLDPGGSYEQYF. DNA for the CDR3: TGTGCCAGCAGCTTAGATCCAGGGGGCTCCTACGAGCAGTACTTC.

The gene calls are TRBV25-1 and TRBJ1-6; 9 nucleotides line up with TRBD1. The CDR3 loop spans 14 amino acids. V lost 5 bases, J lost 11 bases, and 7 bases stayed unmatched. Germline values: CDR1 MGHDK, CDR2 SYGVNS. The CDR3 nucleotides read TGTGCCAGCAGTCAGACAGGGGGAAATCCACCCCTCCACTTT. It yields the protein CASSQTGGNPPLHF. Full variable domain (rest looked up from reference TRBV25-1 and TRBJ1-6): EADIYQTPRYLVIGTGKKITLECSQTMGHDKMYWYQQDPGMELHLIHYSYGVNSTEKGDLSSESTVSRIRTEHFPLTLESARPSHTSQYLCASSQTGGNPPLHFGNGTRLTVT.

In its sample, this clonotype was seen many times. The J gene is TRBJ2-1, the V gene TRBV18; no clear D. The CDR3 is 14 residues long. The germline V gene encodes CDR1 KGHSH and CDR2 LQKENI. Trimming removed 2 bases at V and 7 bases at J, with 12 bases between. The CDR3 sequence: CASSPSQWGNEQFF. CDR3 bases: TGTGCCAGCTCACCATCTCAATGGGGAAATGAGCAGTTCTTC.

The V call is TRBV9, the J call TRBJ2-3; weak D call: TRBD2 (7 bases). Germline loops: CDR1 SGDLS, CDR2 YYNGEE. The CDR3 has 15 amino acids. V was pared by 4 bases and J by 0 bases, with 12 bases between. The CDR3: CASSHGGASTDTQYF. CDR3 nucleotides: TGTGCCAGCAGCCATGGGGGGGCTAGCACAGATACGCAGTATTTT.

This clonotype turned up a few times. V usage is TRBV7-2 and J usage is TRBJ1-2, with D uncertain. In germline, CDR1 is SGHTA, CDR2 FQGNSA. Trimming took 1 base from V and 8 from J, leaving 17 bases between them. This CDR3 is built from 15 residues. CDR3 DNA: TGTGCCAGCAGCTTAGAGCCTAAGGCGGGTCGGGGCTACACCTTC. Protein product: CASSLEPKAGRGYTF.

This clonotype showed up many times. The gene calls are TRBV5-4 and TRBJ2-3, with D perhaps matching TRBD1 or TRBD2 (6 bases each). The germline V and J ends were trimmed by 0 bases and 2 bases, with 22 bases remaining between them. Germline CDR1 is SGHNT and CDR2 is YYREEE (reference sequence). This CDR3 has 19 residues. For the CDR3, the DNA is TGTGCCAGCAGCTTGGGGGGCGGGAACAGGGTTGGGGACACAGATACGCAGTATTTT. Its protein is CASSLGGGNRVGDTDTQYF.

This clonotype was picked up many times. The rearrangement uses TRBV20-1 and TRBJ1-4, with D possibly being TRBD1 (5 bases). CDR3 length equals 13 residues. Germline loops: CDR1 DFQATT, CDR2 SNEGSKA (reference sequence). The V gene lost 5 bases and the J gene lost 0 bases, with 7 bases spanning the gap. CDR3 DNA sequence: TGCAGTGCTTCGACAGCAACTAATGAAAAACTGTTTTTT. This translates into CSASTATNEKLFF.

This clonotype was seen repeatedly, ten times or more. The rearrangement uses TRBV2 and TRBJ2-3; 10 positions match TRBD1. This CDR3 has 18 residues. Trimming took 2 bases from V and 4 from J; bases not matched to a gene: 12. CDR1 and CDR2 from the germline V gene are SNHLY and FYNNEI. CDR3 bases: TGTGCCAGCAGTGAAATAAGACAGGGGGCGCCCCTCGCAGATACGCAGTATTTT. It translates to CASSEIRQGAPLADTQYF.

Many counts were recorded for this clonotype. This chain connects TRBV20-1 to TRBJ2-3; a possible D gene is TRBD2 (6 bases). The CDR3 spans 18 residues. The V and J ends lost 0 bases and 3 bases respectively, with 22 bases between them. Germline lookup yields CDR1 DFQATT and CDR2 SNEGSKA (reference sequence). The DNA of the CDR3 is TGCAGTGCTAGAGACACTAAACTCCGGGACTCGTGGACAGATACGCAGTATTTT. Encoded protein: CSARDTKLRDSWTDTQYF.

There are many counts of this clonotype. The chain recombines TRBV12-3 or TRBV12-4 with TRBJ2-7; TRBD2 is a possible D gene (6 bases). There are 15 residues in the CDR3. Trimming stripped 2 bases from V and 7 bases from J, with 18 bases between. The DNA for the CDR3 is TGTGCCAGCAGTTTAATGTACACTCGGGGAGGAGAGCAGTACTTC. This codes for CASSLMYTRGGEQYF.

The V and J genes are TRBV28 and TRBJ2-1; the match to TRBD2 covers 12 bases. The CDR3 consists of 16 residues. V lost 2 bases to trimming and J lost 7 bases; unmatched junction nucleotides: 6. CDR1 and CDR2 (germline): MDHEN, SYDVKM. CDR3 nucleotide sequence: TGTGCCAGCAGTTTAGAGACTAGCGGGAGACGGAATGAGCAGTTCTTC. It encodes CASSLETSGRRNEQFF.

This clonotype was seen more than once but under ten times. A much larger clone differs by one base, so this may be a read error. V and J are TRBV6-2 or TRBV6-3 and TRBJ1-5; no clear D gene. The CDR3 is 16 amino acids. Germline values: CDR1 MNHEY, CDR2 SVGEGT. The CDR3 region has the DNA TGTGCCTGCAGTGCGGGTTTGTCATCTGGCAATCAGCCCCAGCATTTT. Its protein product is CACSAGLSSGNQPQHF.

CDR3 nucleotides: TGCGCCAGCAGCCAAGATCTATTCAGGGATGGCACTGAAGCTTTCTTT. It specifies CASSQDLFRDGTEAFF. The chain has TRBV4-1 and TRBJ1-1; TRBD1 might be the D (5 bases). This CDR3 has 16 residues. Deletions cut 0 bases from V and 4 bases from J, with 15 bases between. Germline V gene data show CDR1 as MGHRA and CDR2 as YSYEKL.

This clonotype was recorded many times. The V gene is TRBV5-1, the J gene TRBJ1-2, with D possibly TRBD1 on 6 matching bases. From germline, CDR1 is SGHRS and CDR2 YFSETQ. V was pared by 4 bases and J by 4 bases, with 11 bases between. The CDR3 has 13 amino acids. CDR3 coding DNA: TGCGCCAGCAGCGGAGAGGGGGGCTATGGCTACACCTTC. Translation gives CASSGEGGYGYTF. The full variable domain, with the rest looked up from reference TRBV5-1 and TRBJ1-2, is KAGVTQTPRYLIKTRGQQVTLSCSPISGHRSVSWYQQTPGQGLQFLFEYFSETQRNKGNFPGRFSGRQFSNSRSEMNVSTLELGDSALYLCASSGEGGYGYTFGSGTRLTVV.

This clonotype was detected ten times or more. The chain combines TRBV7-3 with TRBJ2-1; D unresolved. The V end lost 1 base, the J end lost 6 bases, and 10 bases lay between the germline ends. CDR3 length equals 14 residues. Germline CDR1 SGHTA, CDR2 FQGTGA. CDR3 sequence reads: CASSLNLNFNEQFF. CDR3 coding DNA: TGTGCCAGCAGCTTAAACCTGAATTTCAATGAGCAGTTCTTC. Looking up the rest from reference TRBV7-3 and TRBJ2-1 gives the full variable domain: GAGVSQTPSNKVTEKGKYVELRCDPISGHTALYWYRQSLGQGPEFLIYFQGTGAADDSGLPNDRFFAVRPEGSVSTLKIQRTERGDSAVYLCASSLNLNFNEQFFGPGTRLTVL.

As to this clonotype: This could be a read error, since a much larger clone is one nucleotide away. V and J are TRBV6-2 or TRBV6-3 and TRBJ2-6, with no clear D. Trimming took off 5 bases at V and 0 bases at J, with 8 bases between the two ends. The germline CDR1 and CDR2 sequences are MNHEY and SVGEGT. The CDR3 runs 15 residues. The CDR3 DNA reads TGTGCCAGCAGTGAATGGGGCTCTGGGGCCAACGTCCTGACTTTC. Translating it yields CASSEWGSGANVLTF.

The table lists this clonotype with many counts. V usage is TRBV30 and J usage is TRBJ1-4; D gene unclear. The CDR3 extends over 16 amino acids. Germline V CDR1 and CDR2: GTSNPN, SVGIG (reference sequence). Trimming removed 7 bases from V and 0 bases from J, with 18 bases in between. In DNA form, the CDR3 reads TGTGCCTTATCCCCCGGGAATCAAGCAACTAATGAAAAACTGTTTTTT. Amino acids: CALSPGNQATNEKLFF. The whole variable domain, filled in from reference TRBV30 and TRBJ1-4, reads SQTIHQWPATLVQPVGSPLSLECTVEGTSNPNLYWYRQAAGRGLQLLFYSVGIGQISSEVPQNLSASRPQDRQFILSSKKLLLSDSGFYLCALSPGNQATNEKLFFGSGTQLSVL.

This clonotype was recorded many times. The chain couples TRBV12-3 or TRBV12-4 to TRBJ1-6; a weak D match, TRBD1 (5 bases). Trimming pared 5 bases from V and 12 bases from J, leaving 17 bases between. CDR3 size: 14 residues. The CDR3 nucleotides read TGTGCCAGCAGTCCGATGGACACCGATGGACCCCTCCACTTT. This translates into CASSPMDTDGPLHF.

This clonotype has only a few counts. A read error is possible here, since a much larger clone lies one base away. V and J are TRBV30 and TRBJ2-5, with 9 bases fitting TRBD1. CDR3 size: 14 residues. Unmatched junction bases numbered 2, after V lost 1 base and J lost 2 bases. The germline V gene encodes CDR1 GTSNPN and CDR2 SVGIG (reference sequence). The CDR3 coding sequence is TGTGCCTGGAGTGCCGGGACAGGGCAAGAGACCCAGTACTTC. This encodes CAWSAGTGQETQYF.

The genes are TRBV29-1 and TRBJ2-7; tentatively, D is TRBD1 (5 bases). Germline loops: CDR1 SQVTM, CDR2 ANQGSEA. Trimming pared 6 bases from V and 2 bases from J, leaving 17 bases between. This CDR3 is 14 amino acids long. Written as DNA, the CDR3 is TGCAGCGTCCAAGGGGCTGACCGAACCTACGAGCAGTACTTC. Amino acid sequence: CSVQGADRTYEQYF.

V usage is TRBV7-6 and J usage is TRBJ1-2, with D perhaps TRBD1 (6 bases). The V end was cut by 5 bases, the J end by 5 bases, with 24 bases between. Germline V CDR1 and CDR2: SGHVS, FNYEAQ. This CDR3 is built from 17 residues. In DNA form, the CDR3 reads TGTGCCAGCAGCGGGATAATAGGGGGAGGGAGTAGATATGGCTACACCTTC. It yields the protein CASSGIIGGGSRYGYTF.

This clonotype was observed many times. The J gene is TRBJ1-4, the V gene TRBV19, with D maybe TRBD1 (6 bases). Germline CDR1 and CDR2: LNHDA and SQIVND (reference sequence). This CDR3 contains 15 residues. The V and J ends lost 9 bases and 5 bases respectively, with 19 bases between them. The CDR3 DNA reads TGTGCCAGCAGGGCGAGACAGGCTGAAAATGAAAAACTGTTTTTT. Translated: CASRARQAENEKLFF.

This clonotype was detected many times. The rearrangement uses TRBV7-2 and TRBJ2-3; 14 nucleotides match TRBD2. The CDR3 runs 14 residues. The V segment lost 5 bases and the J segment 9 bases; nucleotides outside the gene matches: 4. CDR1 SGHTA and CDR2 FQGNSA come from the germline V gene. As DNA, the CDR3 is TGTGCCAGCAGCCCGCGGACTAGCGGGGGGACGCAGTATTTT. Its translation is CASSPRTSGGTQYF. Full variable domain (outside the CDR3, taken from reference TRBV7-2 and TRBJ2-3): GAGVSQSPSNKVTEKGKDVELRCDPISGHTALYWYRQSLGQGLEFLIYFQGNSAPDKSGLPSDRFSAERTGGSVSTLTIQRTQQEDSAVYLCASSPRTSGGTQYFGPGTRLTVL.

This clonotype was detected ten times or more. J is TRBJ2-7 and V is TRBV20-1; TRBD2 matches 9 bases. The CDR3 totals 14 residues. With 3 bases clipped from V and 1 base from J, the junction kept 4 bases outside the gene matches. Per the germline V gene, CDR1 is DFQATT and CDR2 is SNEGSKA (reference sequence). The CDR3 DNA is TGCAGTGCTAGTGGTAGCGGGGGATCCTACGAGCAGTACTTC. Translating it yields CSASGSGGSYEQYF.

This clonotype showed up many times. The gene calls are TRBV6-2 or TRBV6-3 and TRBJ2-7; D uncertain. The V and J ends lost 6 bases and 4 bases respectively, with 10 bases between them. The CDR3 has 12 residues. The germline V gene has CDR1 MNHEY and CDR2 SVGEGT. The CDR3 protein is CASSQTRYEQYF. The CDR3 DNA reads TGTGCCAGCAGCCAAACGCGGTACGAGCAGTACTTC.